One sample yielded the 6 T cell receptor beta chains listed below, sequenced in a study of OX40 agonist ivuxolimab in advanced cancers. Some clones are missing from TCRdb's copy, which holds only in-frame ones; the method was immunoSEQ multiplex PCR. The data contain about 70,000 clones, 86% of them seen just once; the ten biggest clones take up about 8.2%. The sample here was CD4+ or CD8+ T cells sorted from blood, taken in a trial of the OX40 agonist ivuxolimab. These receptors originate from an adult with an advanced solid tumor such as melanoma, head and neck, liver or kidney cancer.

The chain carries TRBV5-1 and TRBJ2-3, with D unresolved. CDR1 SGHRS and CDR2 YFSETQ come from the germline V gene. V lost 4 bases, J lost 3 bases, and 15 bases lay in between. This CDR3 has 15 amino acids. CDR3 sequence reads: CASSPDQPATDTQYF. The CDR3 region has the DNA TGCGCCAGCAGCCCCGATCAGCCGGCGACAGATACGCAGTATTTT.

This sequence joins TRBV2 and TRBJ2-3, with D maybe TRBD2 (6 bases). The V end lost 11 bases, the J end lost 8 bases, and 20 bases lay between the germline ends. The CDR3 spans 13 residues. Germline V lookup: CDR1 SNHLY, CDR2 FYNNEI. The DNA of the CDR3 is TGTGCCGGAGTCGACGGGGTGGAGGGTACGCAGTATTTT. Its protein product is CAGVDGVEGTQYF.

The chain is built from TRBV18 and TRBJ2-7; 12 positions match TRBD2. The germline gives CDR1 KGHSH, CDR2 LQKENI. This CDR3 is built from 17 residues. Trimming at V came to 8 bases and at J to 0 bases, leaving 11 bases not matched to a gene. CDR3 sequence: CASQRNLLAGGSYEQYF. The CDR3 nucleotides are TGTGCCAGCCAGAGAAACTTACTAGCGGGGGGCTCCTACGAGCAGTACTTC.

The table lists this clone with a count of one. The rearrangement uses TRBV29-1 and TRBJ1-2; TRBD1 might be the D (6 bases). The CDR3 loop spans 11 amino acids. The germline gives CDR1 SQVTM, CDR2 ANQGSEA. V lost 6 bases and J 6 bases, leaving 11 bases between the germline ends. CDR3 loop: CSVGQGNGYTF. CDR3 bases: TGCAGCGTGGGACAAGGGAATGGCTACACCTTC.

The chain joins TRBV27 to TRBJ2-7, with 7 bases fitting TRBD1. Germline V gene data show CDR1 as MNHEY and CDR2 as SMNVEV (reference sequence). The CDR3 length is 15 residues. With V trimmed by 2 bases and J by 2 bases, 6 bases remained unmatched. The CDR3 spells CASSLGRGQTYEQYF. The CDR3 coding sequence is TGTGCCAGCAGTTTAGGTAGGGGACAGACCTACGAGCAGTACTTC.

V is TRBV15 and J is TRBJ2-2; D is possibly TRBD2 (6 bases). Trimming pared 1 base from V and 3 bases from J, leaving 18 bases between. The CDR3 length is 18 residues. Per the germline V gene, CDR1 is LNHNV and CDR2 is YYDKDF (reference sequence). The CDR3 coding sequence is TGTGCCACCAGCAGAGCTCCTCGGGGGAGTGGGGACACCGGGGAGCTGTTTTTT. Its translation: CATSRAPRGSGDTGELFF.